What follows are 26 T cell receptor beta chains derived from one specimen sequenced in a study of T-cell memory formation after mild COVID-19. Via MiXCR, TCRdb re-called the 5' RACE reads, giving one row per CDR3 protein. The sample contains roughly 250,000 distinct CDR3 sequences, less than 20% of which appear only once. Material: PBMCs or a T cell subset sorted from them (not recorded which). The receptor set was obtained from a man aged 18 to 30 who had mild COVID-19 (a few samples of this study predate the infection). Cell type and time point are not known.

This sequence joins TRBV7-9 and TRBJ2-3; D remains unclear. Germline V gene data show CDR1 as SEHNR and CDR2 as FQNEAQ (reference sequence). Trimming cost V 8 bases and J 6 bases, with 9 bases left between them. The CDR3 sequence is 11 residues long. The CDR3 bases are TGTGCCAGCGCCCCGGCGGATACGCAGTATTTT. It yields the protein CASAPADTQYF.

This clonotype was picked up a small number of times. J is TRBJ2-2 and V is TRBV7-3, with 10 bases matching TRBD1. The CDR3 extends over 16 amino acids. V was pared by 4 bases and J by 5 bases, with 7 bases of the junction left unmatched. CDR1 and CDR2 from the germline V gene are SGHTA and FQGTGA. CDR3 coding DNA: TGTGCCAGCAGCTCCTGGACAGGGGGAGGTACCGGGGAGCTGTTTTTT. Its translation: CASSSWTGGGTGELFF.

The gene calls are TRBV28 and TRBJ1-2, with a tentative D call TRBD1 (5 bases). Trimming cost V 8 bases and J 4 bases, with 14 bases left between them. The germline gives CDR1 MDHEN, CDR2 SYDVKM. The CDR3 has 13 amino acids. This chain's CDR3 is CASGGRYFYGYTF. In DNA, the CDR3 is TGTGCCAGCGGGGGTCGATATTTCTATGGCTACACCTTC.

A few counts support this clonotype. The chain is built from TRBV7-2 and TRBJ2-5; 10 bases are a match to TRBD2. This CDR3 region has 16 residues. The J segment lost 4 bases and the V segment lost 5 bases, leaving 10 bases of the junction unmatched. Germline V gives CDR1 SGHTA, CDR2 FQGNSA. CDR3: CASSPGPASGGETQYF. The CDR3 DNA reads TGTGCCAGCAGCCCTGGGCCGGCTAGCGGGGGAGAGACCCAGTACTTC. Full variable domain (rest looked up from reference TRBV7-2 and TRBJ2-5): GAGVSQSPSNKVTEKGKDVELRCDPISGHTALYWYRQSLGQGLEFLIYFQGNSAPDKSGLPSDRFSAERTGGSVSTLTIQRTQQEDSAVYLCASSPGPASGGETQYFGPGTRLLVL.

This chain joins TRBV12-3 or TRBV12-4 and TRBJ2-1; D not certain. The length of the CDR3 is 11 residues. The V and J ends lost 6 bases and 8 bases respectively, with 8 bases between them. The CDR3: CASRLRDEQFF. CDR3 nucleotides: TGTGCCAGCAGGCTCCGGGATGAGCAGTTCTTC.

There are a few counts of this clonotype. The chain has TRBV4-2 and TRBJ1-3, with TRBD1 as a possible D gene (6 bases). The germline V and J ends were trimmed by 0 bases and 14 bases, with 14 bases remaining between them. In germline, CDR1 is LGHNA, CDR2 YNFKEQ. The CDR3 is 13 amino acids. CDR3 protein: CASSQDFLRQVYF. The CDR3, as DNA: TGTGCCAGCAGCCAAGATTTTCTTCGACAGGTATATTTT.

This clonotype was observed a few times. The V call is TRBV19, the J call TRBJ2-1; no firm D call. Trimming stripped 5 bases from V and 5 bases from J, with 16 bases between. The CDR3 runs to 15 residues. Looked up from germline, CDR1 is LNHDA and CDR2 is SQIVND (reference sequence). The CDR3 nucleotides read TGTGCCAGTAGTTGGCGGTTAGGGCGCAACAATGAGCAGTTCTTC. It translates to CASSWRLGRNNEQFF.

The table lists this clonotype with a few counts. V gene TRBV5-1 combines with J gene TRBJ1-2; D perhaps matches TRBD1 (6 bases). Per the germline V gene, CDR1 is SGHRS and CDR2 is YFSETQ. The CDR3 has 13 residues. The V end lost 2 bases, the J end lost 2 bases, and 7 bases lay between the germline ends. CDR3 residues: CASSFGQNYGYTF. The CDR3 DNA reads as TGCGCCAGCAGCTTCGGACAGAACTATGGCTACACCTTC.

The chain couples TRBV7-3 to TRBJ2-3, with D unresolved. V lost 1 base to trimming and J lost 0 bases, with 14 bases between them. The V gene's germline CDR1 is SGHTA and CDR2 FQGTGA. This CDR3 contains 17 residues. DNA of the CDR3: TGTGCCAGCAGCTTAAACTCTGCCGGTGGGAGCACAGATACGCAGTATTTT. It is translated as CASSLNSAGGSTDTQYF.

This clonotype was observed a handful of times. The chain recombines TRBV10-3 with TRBJ2-7; TRBD1 aligns across 7 bases. The trim removed 2 bases at V and 13 bases at J, leaving 17 bases unmatched. The CDR3 consists of 15 residues. Looked up from germline, CDR1 is ENHRY and CDR2 is SYGVKD. CDR3 nucleotides: TGTGCCATCAGTGAGACCGGGACAGACTCAAAAGGGTGCTACTTC. This gives the protein CAISETGTDSKGCYF.

This clonotype was observed a few times. V gene TRBV20-1 combines with J gene TRBJ1-2, with 7 bases matching TRBD1. Germline V CDR1 and CDR2: DFQATT, SNEGSKA (reference sequence). Trimming at V came to 7 bases and at J to 5 bases, leaving 10 bases not matched to a gene. This CDR3 is built from 13 residues. The CDR3 sequence is CSVHRGGEYGYTF. In DNA, the CDR3 is TGCAGTGTTCACAGGGGAGGGGAATATGGCTACACCTTC.

This clonotype was counted at least ten times. The chain couples TRBV5-1 to TRBJ2-7; possible D gene TRBD2, 5 bases. V shed 4 bases and J shed 0 bases, with 17 bases lying between them. The CDR3 is 16 amino acids. Germline V CDR1 and CDR2: SGHRS, YFSETQ. The CDR3 DNA follows: TGCGCCAGCAGCCTCGAGGGATCTTCAAGCTCCTACGAGCAGTACGTC. Its translation is CASSLEGSSSSYEQYV.

This clonotype was observed many times. The chain has TRBV6-2 or TRBV6-3 and TRBJ2-3; D is possibly TRBD1 (6 bases). Trimming removed 6 bases at V and 6 bases at J, with 7 bases between. Germline CDR1 is MNHEY and CDR2 is SVGEGT. This CDR3 has 11 amino acids. For the CDR3, the DNA is TGTGCCAGCAGGAGGGGGGATACGCAGTATTTT. Translation: CASRRGDTQYF.

The chain has TRBV20-1 and TRBJ2-3; D is possibly TRBD1 or TRBD2 (6 bases each). The germline V and J ends were trimmed by 6 bases and 6 bases, with 19 bases remaining between them. Germline CDR1 DFQATT, CDR2 SNEGSKA (reference sequence). The CDR3 loop spans 14 amino acids. Here the CDR3 DNA reads TGCAGTGCCGATGGGGGGCCTCGGGCGGATACGCAGTATTTT. It codes for CSADGGPRADTQYF.

This clonotype showed up just a few times. The chain combines TRBV4-3 with TRBJ1-4; D is unclear. The CDR3 is 15 residues long. With 0 bases removed from V and 7 bases from J, the gap between germline ends came to 12 bases. The germline CDR1 and CDR2 sequences are LGHNA and YSLEER. CDR3 DNA sequence: TGCGCCAGCAGCCAAGAATCCCGAACGGGTGAAAAACTGTTTTTT. Translating it yields CASSQESRTGEKLFF.

This sequence joins TRBV20-1 and TRBJ1-1; no definite D call. CDR1 and CDR2 (germline): DFQATT, SNEGSKA (reference sequence). Trimming removed 4 bases at V and 2 bases at J, with 8 bases between. CDR3 size: 12 residues. The CDR3 protein is CSAKSPNTEAFF. DNA of the CDR3: TGCAGTGCTAAGTCGCCTAACACTGAAGCTTTCTTT.

This clonotype was detected many times. The V and J genes are TRBV7-9 and TRBJ1-1; possibly TRBD1 for D (6 bases). Between the trimmed V and J ends, which lost 5 bases and 2 bases, there was a span of 9 bases. The germline V gene encodes CDR1 SEHNR and CDR2 FQNEAQ (reference sequence). This CDR3 comprises 13 residues. CDR3 residues: CASSRQANTEAFF. CDR3 DNA sequence: TGTGCCAGCAGCAGACAGGCTAACACTGAAGCTTTCTTT.

This clonotype occurred a few times. The chain combines TRBV19 with TRBJ2-3; D possibly uses TRBD1 or TRBD2 (7 bases each). Germline loops: CDR1 LNHDA, CDR2 SQIVND (reference sequence). Trimming shortened V by 10 bases and J by 1 base, and 21 bases separated the two germline ends. This CDR3 region has 16 residues. CDR3 in amino acids: CATGGQPLFRTDTQYF. In nucleotides, the CDR3 is TGTGCCACGGGGGGACAGCCCTTATTTCGCACAGATACGCAGTATTTT.

This clonotype was counted a few times. The genes are TRBV20-1 and TRBJ1-6; possibly TRBD1 for D (6 bases). Germline assignment: CDR1 DFQATT and CDR2 SNEGSKA (reference sequence). This CDR3 has 16 residues. V lost 1 base and J lost 9, with 19 bases in between. The DNA for the CDR3 is TGCAGTGCTAGAGCTACGGACAGCCATCGAGCTTCACCCCTCCACTTT. As protein: CSARATDSHRASPLHF.

This chain uses TRBV6-5 with TRBJ2-4; 14 bases map to TRBD2. Germline values: CDR1 MNHEY, CDR2 SVGAGI. Trimming at V came to 5 bases and at J to 4 bases, leaving 4 bases not matched to a gene. The CDR3 has 16 amino acids. The CDR3 here is CASSTRLAGGKNIQYF. The CDR3 DNA is TGTGCCAGCAGTACCAGACTAGCGGGGGGGAAAAACATTCAGTACTTC.

This clonotype was observed a few times. The CDR3 is CASSVRNGETQYF. The CDR3 DNA reads TGTGCCAGCAGCGTTAGAAACGGAGAGACCCAGTACTTC. The gene calls are TRBV7-9 and TRBJ2-5; D remains unclear. V was trimmed by 5 bases and J by 4 bases, leaving 11 bases between them. The CDR3 extends over 13 amino acids. Germline V gene lookup returns CDR1 SEHNR and CDR2 FQNEAQ (reference sequence).

This chain connects TRBV7-2 to TRBJ2-5; D is ambiguous. The CDR3 is made up of 14 amino acids. Trimming took 3 bases from V and 5 from J, leaving 13 bases between them. Germline lookup yields CDR1 SGHTA and CDR2 FQGNSA. CDR3 in amino acids: CASSFGSRVETQYF. Here the CDR3 DNA reads TGTGCCAGCAGCTTTGGGTCCCGGGTGGAGACCCAGTACTTC.

This clonotype was seen at least ten times. The chain combines TRBV7-9 with TRBJ2-4; weak D call: TRBD2 (5 bases). The germline V and J ends were trimmed by 5 bases and 0 bases, with 17 bases remaining between them. The CDR3 has 17 amino acids. CDR1 and CDR2 from the germline V gene are SEHNR and FQNEAQ (reference sequence). CDR3 bases: TGTGCCAGCAGCGACTTCGCCGGGAACATAGCCAAAAACATTCAGTACTTC. Its translation: CASSDFAGNIAKNIQYF.

The chain is built from TRBV6-2 or TRBV6-3 and TRBJ1-5, with a weak D call TRBD1 (5 bases). This CDR3 has 12 residues. Germline V gene lookup returns CDR1 MNHEY and CDR2 SVGEGT. V lost 10 bases and J lost 6, with 13 bases in between. CDR3 sequence (DNA): TGTGCCACCTCCGGGGGGTTTCAGCCCCAGCATTTT. It codes for CATSGGFQPQHF.

The chain combines TRBV2 with TRBJ2-2; no reliable D call. V gave up 7 bases and J gave up 5 bases, with 11 bases separating them. CDR1 SNHLY and CDR2 FYNNEI come from the germline V gene. The length of the CDR3 is 13 residues. In DNA form, the CDR3 reads TGTGCCAGCATAGCAGACCAGACCGGGGAGCTGTTTTTT. Protein: CASIADQTGELFF.

V and J are TRBV20-1 and TRBJ2-3; D may correspond to TRBD1 or TRBD2 (5 bases each). CDR3 length: 13 residues. Germline V gene data show CDR1 as DFQATT and CDR2 as SNEGSKA (reference sequence). With 6 bases removed from V and 5 bases from J, the gap between germline ends came to 15 bases. CDR3 amino acids: CSASGGFKDTQYF. The CDR3 nucleotides are TGCAGTGCCAGTGGGGGTTTTAAAGATACGCAGTATTTT.